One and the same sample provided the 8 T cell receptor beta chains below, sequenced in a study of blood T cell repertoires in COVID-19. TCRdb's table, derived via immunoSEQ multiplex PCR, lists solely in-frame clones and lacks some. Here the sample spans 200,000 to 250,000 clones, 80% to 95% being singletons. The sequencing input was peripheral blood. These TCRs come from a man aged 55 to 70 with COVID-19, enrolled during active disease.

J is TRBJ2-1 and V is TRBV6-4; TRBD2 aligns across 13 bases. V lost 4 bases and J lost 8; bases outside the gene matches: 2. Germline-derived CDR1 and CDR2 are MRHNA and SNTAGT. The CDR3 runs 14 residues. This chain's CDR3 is CASSAGLAGDEQFF. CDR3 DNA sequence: TGTGCCAGCAGTGCCGGACTAGCGGGAGATGAGCAGTTCTTC.

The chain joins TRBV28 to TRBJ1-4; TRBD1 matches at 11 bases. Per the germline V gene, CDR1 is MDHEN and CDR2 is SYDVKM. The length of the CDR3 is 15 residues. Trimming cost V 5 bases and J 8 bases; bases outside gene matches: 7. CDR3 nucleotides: TGTGCCAGCAGTGGACAGGGGGCGACTGTGGAAAAACTGTTTTTT. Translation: CASSGQGATVEKLFF.

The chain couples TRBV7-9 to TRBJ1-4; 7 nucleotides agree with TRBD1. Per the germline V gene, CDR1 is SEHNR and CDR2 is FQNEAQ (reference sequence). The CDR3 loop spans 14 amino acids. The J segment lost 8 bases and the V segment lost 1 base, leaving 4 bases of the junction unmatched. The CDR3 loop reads CASSLGTGFEKLFF. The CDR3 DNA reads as TGTGCCAGCAGCTTAGGGACAGGCTTCGAAAAACTGTTTTTT.

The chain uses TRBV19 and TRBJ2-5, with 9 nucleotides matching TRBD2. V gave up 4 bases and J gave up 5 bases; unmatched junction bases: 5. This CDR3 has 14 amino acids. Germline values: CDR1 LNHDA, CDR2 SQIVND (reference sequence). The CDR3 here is CASSSGGAEETQYF. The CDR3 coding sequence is TGTGCCAGTAGTAGCGGGGGGGCCGAGGAGACCCAGTACTTC.

The CDR3 loop reads CATSSQGRSNQPQHF. The CDR3 nucleotides read TGTGCCACCAGCAGTCAGGGCCGGAGTAATCAGCCCCAGCATTTT. This chain joins TRBV15 and TRBJ1-5, with D possibly TRBD1 on 5 matching bases. The CDR3 extends over 15 amino acids. Germline values: CDR1 LNHNV, CDR2 YYDKDF (reference sequence). Trimming removed 3 bases from V and 4 bases from J, with 13 bases in between.

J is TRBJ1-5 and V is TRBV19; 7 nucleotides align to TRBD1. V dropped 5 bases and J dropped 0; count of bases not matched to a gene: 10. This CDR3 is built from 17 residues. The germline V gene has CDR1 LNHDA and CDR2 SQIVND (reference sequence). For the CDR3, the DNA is TGTGCCAGTAGTTCCGGAGGGACAGTTTATAGCAATCAGCCCCAGCATTTT. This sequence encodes CASSSGGTVYSNQPQHF.

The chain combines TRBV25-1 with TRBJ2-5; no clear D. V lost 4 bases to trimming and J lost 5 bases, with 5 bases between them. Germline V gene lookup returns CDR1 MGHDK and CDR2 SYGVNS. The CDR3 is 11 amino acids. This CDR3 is CASSAGETQYF. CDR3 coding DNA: TGTGCCAGCAGTGCCGGGGAGACCCAGTACTTC.

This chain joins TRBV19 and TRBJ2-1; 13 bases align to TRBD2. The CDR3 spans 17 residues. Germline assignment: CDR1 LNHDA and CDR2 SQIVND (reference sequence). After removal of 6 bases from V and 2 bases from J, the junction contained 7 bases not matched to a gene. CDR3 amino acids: CASRGTSGKPTYNEQFF. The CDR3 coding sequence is TGTGCCAGTAGGGGGACTAGCGGGAAACCGACCTACAATGAGCAGTTCTTC.